This TCR beta chain stems from a study of blood T cell repertoires in COVID-19. Cohort allocation depended upon clinical history that participants reported. In Cohort 3, a recovered donor had either two negative PCRs, clearance, or symptom resolution. The authors' processing: For nucleated cells, counts were estimated from reference gene primer amplification. Libraries were prepared by immunoSEQ multiplex PCR; TCRdb keeps only in-frame clonotypes and omits some of them. V and J calls and clone size are copied from that table; D and trimming were computed from the DNA. The sample has about 150,000 clones; around four fifths are singletons. Sequenced material: PBMCs or T cells enriched from blood (not recorded which). This clonotype originated in a woman between 50 and 59 years old who had recovered from COVID-19.

This chain's CDR3 is CASSLAYLRAETQYF. For the CDR3, the DNA is TGTGCCAGCAGCTTAGCGTACTTGCGGGCGGAGACCCAGTACTTC. The chain is built from TRBV7-2 and TRBJ2-5; possible D gene TRBD2, 5 bases. This CDR3 region has 15 residues. V lost 0 bases and J 5 bases, leaving 13 bases between the germline ends. Per germline, CDR1 SGHTA and CDR2 FQGNSA.